The 21 T cell receptor beta chains below come from one sample, sequenced in a study of shared clonotypes between healthy human individuals. The assay was immunoSEQ multiplex PCR, and TCRdb's table has in-frame clones only and misses some. The data hold about 2 million clones, with 85% to 95% observed a single time. Naive CD8 cells were CD45RO-negative, positively selected for CCR7, excluding terminally differentiated effector memory CD45RA+ cells. The material sequenced was naive CD8+ T cells sorted from blood. These receptors were taken from a young man in good health.

This chain links TRBV14 with TRBJ2-7, with 11 bases matching TRBD2. The CDR3 sequence is 15 residues long. The J segment lost 5 bases and the V segment lost 5 bases, leaving 8 bases of the junction unmatched. CDR1 is SGHDN, CDR2 FVKESK, per germline. The CDR3 DNA follows: TGTGCCAGCAGCGCTATAGCGGGAGGGCCGGACGAGCAGTACTTC. This sequence encodes CASSAIAGGPDEQYF.

CDR3 in amino acids: CASRPSPISGNTIYF. The CDR3 DNA reads TGCGCCAGCAGACCCAGTCCCATCTCTGGAAACACCATATATTTT. The V and J genes are TRBV5-1 and TRBJ1-3; unclear D gene. Trimming took off 5 bases at V and 0 bases at J, with 12 bases between the two ends. CDR1 SGHRS and CDR2 YFSETQ come from the germline V gene. The CDR3 length is 15 residues.

The gene calls are TRBV10-1 and TRBJ2-7, with a weak D call TRBD1 (5 bases). This CDR3 is built from 15 residues. Trimming pared 6 bases from V and 0 bases from J, leaving 15 bases between. Germline CDR1 and CDR2: WNHNN and SYGVQD (reference sequence). The CDR3: CASSGWTRDSYEQYF. The CDR3 DNA sequence: TGCGCCAGCAGCGGTTGGACAAGGGACTCCTACGAGCAGTACTTC.

This clone appeared once. The chain couples TRBV4-3 to TRBJ1-3, with 9 bases lining up with TRBD1. The CDR3 covers 14 residues. Germline V CDR1 and CDR2: LGHNA, YSLEER. V lost 4 bases, J lost 5 bases, and 3 bases stayed unmatched. CDR3 residues: CASSPGQGRNTIYF. The CDR3 DNA follows: TGCGCCAGCAGCCCTGGACAGGGGAGAAACACCATATATTTT.

Turning to this clone: This specimen includes other DNA sequences encoding the same CDR3. The V and J genes are TRBV7-9 and TRBJ2-7; 7 bases are shared with TRBD1. CDR3 length: 15 residues. Germline V gene data show CDR1 as SEHNR and CDR2 as FQNEAQ (reference sequence). V shed 4 bases, J shed 0 bases, and the junction held 6 bases outside the gene matches. For the CDR3, the DNA is TGTGCCAGCAGCTCCTTGACAGGGAGCTCCTACGAGCAGTACTTC. This encodes CASSSLTGSSYEQYF.

The chain links TRBV2 to TRBJ1-4; D is unclear. V was trimmed by 6 bases and J by 8 bases, leaving 16 bases between them. From germline, CDR1 is SNHLY and CDR2 FYNNEI. The CDR3 runs 14 residues. The CDR3 spells CASSHISDGEKLFF. The CDR3, as DNA: TGTGCCAGCAGCCACATCTCGGACGGCGAAAAACTGTTTTTT. Variable domain in full (rest from reference TRBV2 and TRBJ1-4): EPEVTQTPSHQVTQMGQEVILRCVPISNHLYFYWYRQILGQKVEFLVSFYNNEISEKSEIFDDQFSVERPDGSNFTLKIRSTKLEDSAMYFCASSHISDGEKLFFGSGTQLSVL.

The chain uses TRBV11-2 and TRBJ1-3; 11 nucleotides line up with TRBD1. This CDR3 region has 15 residues. V shed 5 bases and J 3 bases; nucleotides not matched to a gene: 3. Germline V CDR1 and CDR2: SGHAT, FQNNGV. This CDR3 is CASSGQGADGNTIYF. DNA of the CDR3: TGTGCCAGCAGCGGACAGGGGGCGGATGGAAACACCATATATTTT.

V and J are TRBV13 and TRBJ2-3, with D unclear. The V end lost 4 bases, the J end lost 5 bases, and 19 bases lay between the germline ends. From germline, CDR1 is PRHDT and CDR2 FYEKMQ (reference sequence). The length of the CDR3 is 16 residues. CDR3 DNA: TGTGCCAGCAGCTCCGTCAGGTATCTCGCCGTAGATACGCAGTATTTT. Translated, it gives CASSSVRYLAVDTQYF.

The chain couples TRBV11-2 to TRBJ2-7; D is perhaps TRBD2 (6 bases). This CDR3 comprises 15 residues. From germline, CDR1 is SGHAT and CDR2 FQNNGV. V was trimmed by 1 base and J by 4 bases, leaving 14 bases between them. The CDR3 protein is CASSLGGMGRYEQYF. DNA for the CDR3: TGTGCCAGCAGCTTAGGGGGGATGGGGAGGTACGAGCAGTACTTC. The complete variable domain, with remaining parts taken from reference TRBV11-2 and TRBJ2-7, reads EAGVAQSPRYKIIEKRQSVAFWCNPISGHATLYWYQQILGQGPKLLIQFQNNGVVDDSQLPKDRFSAERLKGVDSTLKIQPAKLEDSAVYLCASSLGGMGRYEQYFGPGTRLTVT.

The chain joins TRBV25-1 to TRBJ2-5, with TRBD2 matching over 7 bases. Germline V lookup: CDR1 MGHDK, CDR2 SYGVNS. After removal of 8 bases from V and 2 bases from J, the junction contained 5 bases not matched to a gene. The CDR3 length is 13 residues. The CDR3 region is CASQAGEQETQYF. In nucleotides, the CDR3 is TGTGCCAGCCAGGCGGGAGAACAAGAGACCCAGTACTTC.

The V and J genes are TRBV6-5 and TRBJ1-1; TRBD1 matches 8 bases. Germline CDR1 and CDR2: MNHEY and SVGAGI. The J segment lost 0 bases and the V segment lost 0 bases, leaving 3 bases of the junction unmatched. The CDR3 totals 16 residues. The CDR3 region has the DNA TGTGCCAGCAGTTACTCGAGGACAGGGATGAACACTGAAGCTTTCTTT. As protein: CASSYSRTGMNTEAFF.

This clone appeared a single time. CDR3: CSVEEVESTEAFF. The CDR3 coding sequence is TGCAGCGTTGAGGAAGTTGAGAGCACTGAAGCTTTCTTT. The chain has TRBV29-1 and TRBJ1-1; D not resolved. Germline CDR1 and CDR2: SQVTM and ANQGSEA. Trimming shortened V by 3 bases and J by 4 bases, and 12 bases separated the two germline ends. The CDR3 contains 13 residues.

This chain connects TRBV28 to TRBJ2-7; 15 bases map to TRBD2. Trimming took 6 bases from V and 3 from J; bases not matched to a gene: 6. Germline loops: CDR1 MDHEN, CDR2 SYDVKM. This CDR3 is built from 16 residues. CDR3 amino acids: CASSPGLAGGLYEQYF. CDR3 DNA: TGTGCCAGCAGCCCCGGACTAGCGGGGGGGCTCTACGAGCAGTACTTC. The complete variable domain, with remaining parts taken from reference TRBV28 and TRBJ2-7, reads DVKVTQSSRYLVKRTGEKVFLECVQDMDHENMFWYRQDPGLGLRLIYFSYDVKMKEKGDIPEGYSVSREKKERFSLILESASTNQTSMYLCASSPGLAGGLYEQYFGPGTRLTVT.

This chain joins TRBV27 and TRBJ1-1, with D perhaps matching TRBD1 (6 bases). V lost 6 bases, J lost 5 bases, and 13 bases lay in between. Germline-derived CDR1 and CDR2 are MNHEY and SMNVEV (reference sequence). The CDR3 has 13 amino acids. The CDR3 is CASRALGGTEAFF. DNA of the CDR3: TGTGCCAGCAGGGCTTTAGGGGGTACTGAAGCTTTCTTT.

V usage is TRBV5-1 and J usage is TRBJ1-1; 9 bases are a match to TRBD1. The CDR3 length is 13 residues. Germline-derived CDR1 and CDR2 are SGHRS and YFSETQ. Trimming cost V 4 bases and J 6 bases; bases outside gene matches: 4. CDR3 coding DNA: TGCGCCAGCAGCGTTACAGGGGGCTCTGAAGCTTTCTTT. Its translation: CASSVTGGSEAFF.

The gene calls are TRBV19 and TRBJ2-7; D remains ambiguous. Germline CDR1 LNHDA, CDR2 SQIVND (reference sequence). The CDR3 is 15 amino acids. Trimming removed 3 bases at V and 0 bases at J, with 12 bases between. The CDR3: CASSIQAYSSYEQYF. The CDR3 DNA sequence: TGTGCCAGTAGTATTCAGGCATACAGCTCCTACGAGCAGTACTTC.

The chain recombines TRBV7-9 with TRBJ2-4, with D tentatively TRBD2 (7 bases). This CDR3 comprises 16 residues. The ends were cut back, 5 bases at V and 5 bases at J, with 19 bases in the middle. In germline, CDR1 is SEHNR, CDR2 FQNEAQ (reference sequence). The CDR3 loop is CASSPAAGEGENIQYF. The CDR3 DNA reads TGTGCCAGCAGCCCTGCTGCAGGGGAGGGGGAAAACATTCAGTACTTC.

The chain links TRBV14 to TRBJ2-5; maybe TRBD2 (6 bases). Germline V gene sequence: CDR1 SGHDN, CDR2 FVKESK. Between the trimmed V and J ends, which lost 0 bases and 0 bases, there was a span of 11 bases. This CDR3 is 16 amino acids long. In DNA form, the CDR3 reads TGTGCCAGCAGCCAAGAAGTTAGCGGCCACCAAGAGACCCAGTACTTC. Its protein product is CASSQEVSGHQETQYF.

V is TRBV10-3 and J is TRBJ2-7; 10 bases are shared with TRBD2. There are 17 residues in the CDR3. V lost 3 bases, J lost 0 bases, and 8 bases stayed unmatched. Germline V gene sequence: CDR1 ENHRY, CDR2 SYGVKD. The CDR3 is CAISESLAGVNSYEQYF. CDR3 nucleotide sequence: TGTGCCATCAGTGAAAGTCTAGCGGGGGTCAACTCCTACGAGCAGTACTTC.

This chain connects TRBV10-1 to TRBJ2-7, with 7 positions matching TRBD1. Trimming removed 5 bases from V and 4 bases from J; junction bases left unmatched: 11. The CDR3 has 15 amino acids. CDR1 is WNHNN, CDR2 SYGVQD, per germline (reference sequence). This CDR3 is CASSSLEDREYEQYF. The CDR3 DNA reads TGCGCCAGCAGTTCTCTTGAAGACAGGGAATACGAGCAGTACTTC.

As concerns this clone: Other DNA sequences in the same sample also yield this CDR3. V usage is TRBV4-1 and J usage is TRBJ2-2; D ambiguous. Trimming removed 4 bases from V and 2 bases from J, with 11 bases in between. The CDR3 consists of 15 residues. The germline gives CDR1 MGHRA, CDR2 YSYEKL. CDR3 coding DNA: TGCGCCAGCAGCCCCCGGACCCTAAACACCGGGGAGCTGTTTTTT. Amino acids: CASSPRTLNTGELFF.